This T cell receptor (beta chain) was identified in a study of CD8 T cells in ankylosing spondylitis. TCRdb used MiXCR to reprocess the 5' RACE reads, holding one entry per CDR3 protein. The sample consists of approximately 240,000 distinct CDR3 sequences, roughly a quarter of them appearing once. The CDR3 is 12 amino acids. V lost 5 bases and J 3 bases, leaving 7 bases between the germline ends. This clonotype was counted at least ten times. The target antigen is unknown. Study conclusions and caveats: Seven or eight highly homologous variants made up a TCR beta motif, and this motif appeared characteristic of ankylosing spondylitis blood. Matched ankylosing spondylitis synovial fluid reportedly contained a significantly enriched population of disease-linked clones. Some of these motif variants have turned up before, in reports on reactive arthritis synovial fluid and blood.

Specimen: blood, either unsorted or a sorted T cell fraction (not recorded which). The rearrangement uses TRBV12-3 or TRBV12-4 and TRBJ1-2; unclear D gene. This TCR derives from a male donor with ankylosing spondylitis or in good health (not recorded which). In DNA, the CDR3 is TGTGCCAGCAGTCCTGACTACTATGGCTACACCTTC. Translating it yields CASSPDYYGYTF.